This TCR beta chain appears in the sequencing data of a study of tumour-infiltrating T cells in Burkitt lymphoma. At the level of the study: Repertoire clonality predicted overall and progression-free survival.

Produced via immunoSEQ multiplex PCR; TCRdb's table is partial and in-frame only. Of roughly 5,400 clones detected, 9.9% appear once; the ten largest clones hold around 2.2%. This clone was seen a few times. Other DNA sequences of this sample code for an identical CDR3. V lost 1 base and J lost 2, with 15 bases in between. Germline CDR1 is SGHDT and CDR2 is YYEEEE. CDR3 size: 16 residues. The sample was tumor tissue. The TCR was taken from a human donor with diffuse large B-cell lymphoma. The chain joins TRBV5-6 to TRBJ1-1, with a tentative D call TRBD1 (5 bases). The chain's CDR3 is CASSLLGDPENTEAFF. CDR3 bases: TGTGCCAGCAGCTTGTTGGGGGACCCTGAAAACACTGAAGCTTTCTTT.